The source of this TCR beta chain is a study of PD-L1 blockade in urothelial cancer. Across the whole study: From about 2014, patients received atezolizumab, given as 1,200 mg intravenously every 3 weeks. A median of 141,255 T cells was found in the blood samples. Patients had undergone 0 to 3 prior chemotherapy regimens. Study conclusions and caveats: Below-median blood TCR clonality before treatment forecast better survival.

Clones were sequenced by immunoSEQ multiplex PCR, and TCRdb holds only the in-frame ones, with some missing. The sample holds approximately 110,000 clones, over 75% seen once. This clone came up once. The target antigen is unknown. This TCR was sampled from a man aged 45-65 years with urothelial cancer. The input for sequencing was PBMCs, taken around atezolizumab (anti-PD-L1) treatment.

The CDR3: CAIRGNEQFF. The CDR3 DNA reads TGTGCCATACGGGGCAATGAGCAGTTCTTC. The chain has TRBV28 and TRBJ2-1, with D possibly matching TRBD2 (5 bases). Germline V gene data show CDR1 as MDHEN and CDR2 as SYDVKM. Trimming cost V 10 bases and J 6 bases, with 7 bases left between them. The CDR3 runs 10 residues.